The 31 T cell receptor beta chains below come from one sample, sequenced in a study of OX40 agonist ivuxolimab in advanced cancers. The method was immunoSEQ multiplex PCR; TCRdb's version includes in-frame clones alone and lacks a portion of them. This sample carries fewer than 45,000 clones, around 87% of them seen once, and the ten largest clones take around 40%. Here the sequenced sample was CD4+ or CD8+ T cells sorted from blood, taken in a trial of the OX40 agonist ivuxolimab. The receptors were sampled from an adult with an advanced solid tumor such as melanoma, head and neck, liver or kidney cancer.

The rearrangement links TRBV6-6 to TRBJ1-6; D not certain. V gave up 4 bases and J gave up 0 bases, with 10 bases separating them. From germline, CDR1 is MNHNY and CDR2 SVGAGI (reference sequence). The CDR3 runs 16 residues. The CDR3 DNA follows: TGTGCCAGCAGTTCCTCCCATCGCTCCTATAATTCACCCCTCCACTTT. It translates to CASSSSHRSYNSPLHF.

The chain links TRBV5-4 to TRBJ1-1; TRBD1 agrees at 8 bases. Per the germline V gene, CDR1 is SGHNT and CDR2 is YYREEE (reference sequence). J lost 5 bases, V lost 0 bases, and 6 bases had no gene match. CDR3 length: 15 amino acids. CDR3 amino acids: CASSLGGTGGTEAFF. The CDR3 nucleotides read TGTGCCAGCAGCTTGGGCGGGACAGGCGGTACTGAAGCTTTCTTT.

The chain combines TRBV6-1 with TRBJ2-5; D remains unclear. Trimming left V 2 bases short and J 0 bases short, with 7 bases between. The germline gives CDR1 MNHNS, CDR2 SASEGT. The CDR3 contains 14 residues. The CDR3 nucleotides read TGTGCCAGCAGTGAAAAGGCGTACCAAGAGACCCAGTACTTC. Protein product: CASSEKAYQETQYF.

The chain links TRBV4-1 to TRBJ1-2; no clear D. Trimming pared 4 bases from V and 0 bases from J, leaving 6 bases between. CDR3 size: 13 residues. Germline loops: CDR1 MGHRA, CDR2 YSYEKL. CDR3 in DNA: TGCGCCAGCAGCCGGAGCACTAACTATGGCTACACCTTC. Its translation is CASSRSTNYGYTF.

The chain links TRBV9 to TRBJ2-5; D remains ambiguous. The V end was cut by 0 bases, the J end by 5 bases, with 5 bases between. CDR3 length: 12 residues. Germline V gene sequence: CDR1 SGDLS, CDR2 YYNGEE. The CDR3 nucleotides are TGTGCCAGCAGCGTAGATCGGGAGACCCAGTACTTC. Encoded protein: CASSVDRETQYF.

The chain uses TRBV29-1 and TRBJ1-2; D may be TRBD1 (6 bases). There are 12 residues in the CDR3. V was shortened by 2 bases and J by 9 bases, with 13 bases between the two germline ends. Looked up from germline, CDR1 is SQVTM and CDR2 is ANQGSEA. Here the CDR3 reads CSVETGNTRYTF. The CDR3 coding sequence is TGCAGCGTTGAAACAGGGAATACGCGCTACACCTTC.

The chain is built from TRBV30 and TRBJ2-1; TRBD2 is a possible D gene (5 bases). Germline V gene lookup returns CDR1 GTSNPN and CDR2 SVGIG (reference sequence). This CDR3 has 14 residues. Trimming took 5 bases from V and 0 from J, leaving 11 bases between them. This CDR3 reads CAWRGWGSYNEQFF. The CDR3 nucleotides read TGTGCCTGGCGGGGTTGGGGCTCCTACAATGAGCAGTTCTTC. The complete variable domain, with remaining parts taken from reference TRBV30 and TRBJ2-1, reads SQTIHQWPATLVQPVGSPLSLECTVEGTSNPNLYWYRQAAGRGLQLLFYSVGIGQISSEVPQNLSASRPQDRQFILSSKKLLLSDSGFYLCAWRGWGSYNEQFFGPGTRLTVL.

The CDR3 is CASSLASQNYEQYF. For the CDR3, the DNA is TGTGCCAGCAGCTTAGCATCCCAGAATTACGAGCAGTACTTC. The rearrangement uses TRBV7-8 and TRBJ2-7; D gene ambiguous. In germline, CDR1 is SGHVS, CDR2 FQNEAQ. The CDR3 contains 14 residues. V lost 0 bases, J lost 4 bases, and 10 bases lay in between.

The chain employs TRBV5-1 and TRBJ2-3; no reliable D call. V gave up 0 bases and J gave up 5 bases, with 4 bases separating them. This CDR3 is built from 12 residues. CDR1 and CDR2 (germline): SGHRS, YFSETQ. This CDR3 is CASSLAEDTQYF. In nucleotides, the CDR3 is TGCGCCAGCAGCTTGGCCGAAGATACGCAGTATTTT.

The chain combines TRBV7-6 with TRBJ2-3; TRBD2 agrees at 7 bases. V shed 5 bases, J shed 2 bases, and the junction held 10 bases outside the gene matches. CDR1 and CDR2 from the germline V gene are SGHVS and FNYEAQ. The CDR3 extends over 16 amino acids. The CDR3 loop reads CASSQGTGLNTDTQYF. In DNA, the CDR3 is TGTGCCAGCAGCCAGGGCACGGGACTAAACACAGATACGCAGTATTTT. Filled out from reference TRBV7-6 and TRBJ2-3, the complete variable domain reads GAGVSQSPRYKVTKRGQDVALRCDPISGHVSLYWYRQALGQGPEFLTYFNYEAQQDKSGLPNDRFSAERPEGSISTLTIQRTEQRDSAMYRCASSQGTGLNTDTQYFGPGTRLTVL.

The J gene is TRBJ2-5, the V gene TRBV11-2; D gene unclear. Germline assignment: CDR1 SGHAT and CDR2 FQNNGV. The CDR3 is made up of 14 amino acids. Trimming shortened V by 2 bases and J by 7 bases, and 14 bases separated the two germline ends. The CDR3 DNA is TGTGCCAGCAGCTTATCTGACCGTACCGGGACCCAGTACTTC. This gives the protein CASSLSDRTGTQYF.

This clone was seen a handful of times. Other DNA sequences in this specimen translate into the identical CDR3. This rearrangement joins TRBV11-2 to TRBJ1-5; 7 nucleotides line up with TRBD1. The V and J ends lost 1 base and 7 bases, in that order; junction bases with no gene match: 7. This CDR3 contains 15 residues. The germline gives CDR1 SGHAT, CDR2 FQNNGV. For the CDR3, the DNA is TGTGCCAGCAGCTTAGTAGGGGGCGGGGGGCAGCCCCAGCATTTT. Protein sequence: CASSLVGGGGQPQHF.

CDR3 loop: CASSIGAGLNQPQHF. CDR3 bases: TGTGCCAGTAGTATAGGGGCAGGTCTAAATCAGCCCCAGCATTTT. The chain couples TRBV19 to TRBJ1-5; no reliable D call. Germline V gene data show CDR1 as LNHDA and CDR2 as SQIVND (reference sequence). The CDR3 runs to 15 residues. V shed 1 base and J shed 4 bases, with 11 bases lying between them.

The sample holds a few counts of this clone. V and J are TRBV7-8 and TRBJ2-5; 7 nucleotides line up with TRBD1. Germline CDR1 and CDR2: SGHVS and FQNEAQ. V lost 5 bases to trimming and J lost 2 bases; unmatched junction nucleotides: 8. The CDR3 is 15 amino acids. CDR3 sequence (DNA): TGTGCCAGCAGCGCCATGGGACAGAAACAAGAGACCCAGTACTTC. Protein: CASSAMGQKQETQYF.

The chain carries TRBV19 and TRBJ1-2; D is unresolved. Per the germline V gene, CDR1 is LNHDA and CDR2 is SQIVND (reference sequence). V gave up 8 bases and J gave up 2 bases, with 15 bases separating them. The CDR3 sequence is 14 residues long. CDR3 sequence reads: CASHPGISNYGYTF. The CDR3, as DNA: TGTGCCAGTCACCCAGGCATTTCCAACTATGGCTACACCTTC.

The chain joins TRBV23-1 to TRBJ1-2; no firm D call. TRBV23-1 is an ORF for which the function is uncertain. V was trimmed by 6 bases and J by 1 base, leaving 12 bases between them. The CDR3 has 14 residues. DNA of the CDR3: TGCGCCAGCAGCAAAAGGGAGGATAACTATGGCTACACCTTC. Its translation: CASSKREDNYGYTF.

The chain joins TRBV28 to TRBJ1-1; D uncertain. The V gene's germline CDR1 is MDHEN and CDR2 SYDVKM. V dropped 6 bases and J dropped 4 bases, with 12 bases sitting between them. The CDR3 has 13 residues. In DNA form, the CDR3 reads TGTGCCAGCAGCCCCCGGTCGATCACTGAAGCTTTCTTT. It encodes CASSPRSITEAFF.

The chain has TRBV28 and TRBJ2-5; D might be TRBD2 (5 bases). With the DNA end fitting TRBJ2-7 better, the J assignment may be wrong. The CDR3 runs 15 residues. From germline, CDR1 is MDHEN and CDR2 SYDVKM. The CDR3 DNA reads TGTGCCAGCAGTTTACCGGGGTCGCTTAATTACGAGCAGTACTTC. This translates into CASSLPGSLNYEQYF.

The chain uses TRBV19 and TRBJ1-1; tentative D call: TRBD1 (5 bases). Trimming left V 7 bases short and J 4 bases short, with 16 bases between. The CDR3 spans 14 residues. Germline V CDR1 and CDR2: LNHDA, SQIVND (reference sequence). The DNA for the CDR3 is TGTGCCAGTACCCGGGGGGAGGGAGGCACTGAAGCTTTCTTT. Translated, it gives CASTRGEGGTEAFF.

The chain links TRBV5-3 to TRBJ2-1; D is unclear. TRBV5-3 is filed as an ORF, its function uncertain. V was shortened by 3 bases and J by 9 bases, with 7 bases between the two germline ends. The CDR3 spans 11 residues. In DNA, the CDR3 is TGTGCCAGAAGCTCCGGGCCTGAGCAGTTCTTC. Translation: CARSSGPEQFF.

J is TRBJ2-1 and V is TRBV9; the match to TRBD2 covers 9 bases. Germline CDR1 is SGDLS and CDR2 is YYNGEE. The CDR3 consists of 17 residues. The V and J ends lost 3 bases and 1 base, in that order; junction bases with no gene match: 8. The CDR3 DNA follows: TGTGCCAGCAGCGGGGGTAGCGGGAGAGGTTCCTACAATGAGCAGTTCTTC. Translation: CASSGGSGRGSYNEQFF.

The rearrangement uses TRBV10-1 and TRBJ2-3; 9 bases line up with TRBD2. The CDR3 totals 15 residues. J was trimmed by 5 bases and V by 0 bases; bases with no gene match: 3. The V gene's germline CDR1 is WNHNN and CDR2 SYGVQD (reference sequence). The chain's CDR3 is CASSESRAGGDTQYF. CDR3 sequence (DNA): TGCGCCAGCAGTGAGTCGAGAGCGGGAGGAGATACGCAGTATTTT.

CDR3 DNA: TGTGCCAGCAGCTCGCCCCTTGGCGGGGGTACCGGGGAGCTGTTTTTT. It encodes CASSSPLGGGTGELFF. The V and J genes are TRBV7-3 and TRBJ2-2, with 7 nucleotides matching TRBD2. Losses at the gene ends were 4 bases for V and 5 bases for J; bases not matched to a gene: 10. This CDR3 spans 16 amino acids. The germline V gene encodes CDR1 SGHTA and CDR2 FQGTGA.

The chain recombines TRBV5-4 with TRBJ2-2, with no clear D. The germline gives CDR1 SGHNT, CDR2 YYREEE (reference sequence). This CDR3 has 14 amino acids. Trimming shortened V by 4 bases and J by 4 bases, and 11 bases separated the two germline ends. CDR3: CASSLVGATGELFF. CDR3 in DNA: TGTGCCAGCAGCCTGGTCGGAGCCACCGGGGAGCTGTTTTTT.

This chain uses TRBV7-2 with TRBJ1-5; D not resolved. CDR1 SGHTA and CDR2 FQGNSA come from the germline V gene. The CDR3 runs 13 residues. V lost 0 bases and J lost 0, with 0 bases in between. This CDR3 is CASSLASNQPQHF. CDR3 DNA: TGTGCCAGCAGCTTAGCTAGCAATCAGCCCCAGCATTTT. The whole variable domain, remainder taken from reference TRBV7-2 and TRBJ1-5, is GAGVSQSPSNKVTEKGKDVELRCDPISGHTALYWYRQSLGQGLEFLIYFQGNSAPDKSGLPSDRFSAERTGGSVSTLTIQRTQQEDSAVYLCASSLASNQPQHFGDGTRLSIL.

The gene calls are TRBV7-6 and TRBJ2-5; a possible D gene is TRBD2 (5 bases). Germline assignment: CDR1 SGHVS and CDR2 FNYEAQ. This CDR3 region has 15 residues. Trimming stripped 4 bases from V and 2 bases from J, with 14 bases between. For the CDR3, the DNA is TGTGCCAGCAGCTCGGCGAGCGGATTTCAAGAGACCCAGTACTTC. Protein product: CASSSASGFQETQYF.

This clone has more than one count but fewer than ten. The chain links TRBV5-1 to TRBJ2-3, with 10 bases lining up with TRBD2. This CDR3 spans 16 amino acids. CDR1 and CDR2 from the germline V gene are SGHRS and YFSETQ. V trimming: 0 bases; J trimming: 5 bases; junction bases outside the gene matches: 6. For the CDR3, the DNA is TGCGCCAGCAGCTTGGGGACTAGCGGAAGAGGAGATACGCAGTATTTT. This sequence encodes CASSLGTSGRGDTQYF.

The rearrangement uses TRBV5-1 and TRBJ2-3; D gene unclear. Germline V lookup: CDR1 SGHRS, CDR2 YFSETQ. Trimming cost V 5 bases and J 0 bases, with 10 bases left between them. The CDR3 runs to 14 residues. The CDR3 protein is CASRAPGSTDTQYF. DNA for the CDR3: TGCGCCAGCAGGGCCCCCGGGAGCACAGATACGCAGTATTTT.

The gene calls are TRBV18 and TRBJ2-1; D is uncertain. V gave up 1 base and J gave up 8 bases, with 9 bases separating them. The CDR3 loop spans 13 amino acids. CDR1 is KGHSH, CDR2 LQKENI, per germline. As DNA, the CDR3 is TGTGCCAGCTCACCACGGAGTCTCGATGAGCAGTTCTTC. This gives the protein CASSPRSLDEQFF.

The chain employs TRBV7-9 and TRBJ2-4; D may correspond to TRBD1 or TRBD2 (5 bases each). Trimming cost V 6 bases and J 1 base, with 16 bases left between them. Germline assignment: CDR1 SEHNR and CDR2 FQNEAQ (reference sequence). There are 16 residues in the CDR3. CDR3 in amino acids: CASSSSIGTAKNIQYF. The CDR3 nucleotides read TGTGCCAGCAGTTCCTCCATTGGGACGGCCAAAAACATTCAGTACTTC.

The chain employs TRBV5-1 and TRBJ2-2; a possible D gene is TRBD2 (5 bases). This CDR3 has 14 residues. CDR1 is SGHRS, CDR2 YFSETQ, per germline. The V and J ends lost 4 bases and 0 bases respectively, with 7 bases between them. Here the CDR3 DNA reads TGCGCCAGCAGCCCGGACTCGAACACCGGGGAGCTGTTTTTT. Its translation: CASSPDSNTGELFF.